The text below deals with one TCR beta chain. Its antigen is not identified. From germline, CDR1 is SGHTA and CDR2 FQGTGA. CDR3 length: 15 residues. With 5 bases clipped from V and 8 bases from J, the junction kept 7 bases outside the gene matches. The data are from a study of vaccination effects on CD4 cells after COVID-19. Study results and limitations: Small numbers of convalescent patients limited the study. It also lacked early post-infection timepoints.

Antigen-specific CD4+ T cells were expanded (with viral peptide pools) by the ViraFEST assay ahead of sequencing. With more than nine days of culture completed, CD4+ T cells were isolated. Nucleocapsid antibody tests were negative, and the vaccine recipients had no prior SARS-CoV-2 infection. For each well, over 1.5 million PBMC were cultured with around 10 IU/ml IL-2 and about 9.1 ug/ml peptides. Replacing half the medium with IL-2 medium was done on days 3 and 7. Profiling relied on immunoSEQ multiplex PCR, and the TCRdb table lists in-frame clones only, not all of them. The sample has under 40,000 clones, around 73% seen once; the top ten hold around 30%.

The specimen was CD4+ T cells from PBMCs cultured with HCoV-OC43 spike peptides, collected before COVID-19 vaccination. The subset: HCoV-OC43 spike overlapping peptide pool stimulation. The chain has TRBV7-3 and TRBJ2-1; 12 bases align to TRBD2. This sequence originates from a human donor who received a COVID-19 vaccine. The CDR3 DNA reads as TGTGCCAGCAGCCAGTGGGGACTAGCGGGCGATGAGCAGTTCTTC. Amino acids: CASSQWGLAGDEQFF.